These 19 T cell receptor beta chains came from one sample sequenced in a study of blood T cells in healthy people across ages. Primed by a sample-barcoded 5' primer and a J-beta primer mix, a second PCR proceeded for about 6 to 11 cycles. TCRdb recomputed calls from the 5' RACE reads with MiXCR, one row per CDR3 protein. The sample holds hundreds of thousands of distinct CDR3 sequences, around 43% seen once. Sequenced sample: blood. The receptors shown here come from a man at least 80 years old in good health.

This clonotype was recorded at least ten times. The rearrangement joins TRBV29-1 to TRBJ2-1; 8 nucleotides agree with TRBD1. V gave up 6 bases and J gave up 12 bases; unmatched junction bases: 19. Germline values: CDR1 SQVTM, CDR2 ANQGSEA. The length of the CDR3 is 15 residues. CDR3 bases: TGCAGCGTCGATGCGACAGGGGCTCAAAACCTGGGGCAGTTCTTC. Its protein is CSVDATGAQNLGQFF.

This clonotype was counted once. This chain connects TRBV10-3 to TRBJ2-7, with D possibly TRBD2 on 5 matching bases. Trimming shortened V by 6 bases and J by 10 bases, and 25 bases separated the two germline ends. This CDR3 has 15 residues. Germline V gene sequence: CDR1 ENHRY, CDR2 SYGVKD. This CDR3 is CAISPNGASTSIQYF. DNA of the CDR3: TGTGCCATCAGCCCCAACGGTGCGAGTACTAGTATTCAGTACTTC.

The gene calls are TRBV9 and TRBJ2-7, with D possibly TRBD1 on 7 matching bases. CDR1 is SGDLS and CDR2 is YYNGEE in the germline V gene. The ends were cut back, 0 bases at V and 3 bases at J, with 13 bases in the middle. This CDR3 contains 15 residues. The CDR3 DNA reads TGTGCCAGCAGCGTAGATTTCAGGGGGGTCTACGAGCAGTACTTC. Amino acids: CASSVDFRGVYEQYF.

The V gene is TRBV4-1, the J gene TRBJ2-7; 7 positions match TRBD2. J was trimmed by 5 bases and V by 0 bases; bases with no gene match: 10. This CDR3 region has 16 residues. Germline V gene lookup returns CDR1 MGHRA and CDR2 YSYEKL. CDR3 coding DNA: TGCGCCAGCAGCCAAGATGCGCGTCCGGGGGGACACGAGCAGTACTTC. Protein: CASSQDARPGGHEQYF.

The chain links TRBV28 to TRBJ2-7, with 9 bases matching TRBD2. The junction had 14 bases not matched to a gene; V was cut back by 10 bases and J by 7 bases. This CDR3 has 14 amino acids. From germline, CDR1 is MDHEN and CDR2 SYDVKM. CDR3 in DNA: TGTGCCACCTCACCCGGACTAGCGACTAATGAGCAGTACTTC. Encoded protein: CATSPGLATNEQYF.

This rearrangement joins TRBV20-1 to TRBJ2-5; D tentatively reads TRBD1 or TRBD2 (5 bases each). Trimming took 6 bases from V and 5 from J, leaving 25 bases between them. CDR1 DFQATT and CDR2 SNEGSKA come from the germline V gene (reference sequence). This CDR3 region has 16 residues. This CDR3 reads CSAAPTGTDPRETQYF. The CDR3 bases are TGCAGTGCAGCTCCTACCGGGACCGACCCCCGGGAGACCCAGTACTTC.

This chain uses TRBV5-1 with TRBJ1-2, with TRBD1 matching over 8 bases. The CDR3 has 15 amino acids. The trim removed 3 bases at V and 5 bases at J, leaving 9 bases unmatched. Germline V CDR1 and CDR2: SGHRS, YFSETQ. This CDR3 reads CASSSIGQGIYGYTF. DNA for the CDR3: TGCGCCAGCAGCTCGATCGGACAGGGTATTTATGGCTACACCTTC.

This rearrangement joins TRBV20-1 to TRBJ2-7; 8 positions match TRBD1. CDR3 size: 16 residues. Germline V lookup: CDR1 DFQATT, CDR2 SNEGSKA (reference sequence). This chain's CDR3 is CSPQEAGGGSVYEQYF. As DNA, the CDR3 is TGCAGCCCCCAGGAGGCAGGGGGCGGAAGCGTGTACGAGCAGTACTTC.

This clonotype was seen at least ten times. This may come from a read error, since a much larger clone is one base off. V gene TRBV7-2 combines with J gene TRBJ2-5; the D is unclear. The germline V and J ends were trimmed by 5 bases and 4 bases, with 14 bases remaining between them. The germline CDR1 and CDR2 sequences are SGHTA and FQGNSA. The CDR3 totals 14 residues. The CDR3 DNA sequence: TGTGCCAGCAGCGTTGGGTTGGCTTTAGAGACCCAGTACTTC. Residues: CASSVGLALETQYF.

Remarks on this clonotype: A much larger clone differs by one base, so this may be a read error. V and J are TRBV4-3 and TRBJ2-2; D might be TRBD1 (5 bases). V lost 4 bases and J lost 3, with 15 bases in between. The CDR3 is made up of 16 amino acids. Germline CDR1 is LGHNA and CDR2 is YSLEER. CDR3 region: CASSRDRGADTGELFF. The CDR3 DNA reads TGCGCCAGCAGCCGAGATCGTGGGGCGGACACCGGGGAGCTGTTTTTT.

The gene calls are TRBV20-1 and TRBJ2-1, with 11 bases that match TRBD2. The CDR3 totals 18 residues. The ends lost 1 base at V and 4 bases at J; junction bases unmatched: 12. Germline values: CDR1 DFQATT, CDR2 SNEGSKA (reference sequence). CDR3: CSARGPLPGLAAYNEQFF. The CDR3 coding sequence is TGCAGTGCTAGAGGCCCGTTACCGGGACTAGCGGCGTACAATGAGCAGTTCTTC.

V usage is TRBV12-5 and J usage is TRBJ2-2, with D hard to call. Trimming removed 0 bases from V and 7 bases from J, with 9 bases in between. The germline CDR1 and CDR2 sequences are LGHNT and FRNRAP. The length of the CDR3 is 14 residues. The CDR3 DNA follows: TGTGCTAGTGGTTTGGTTCCCAATATCGGGGAGCTGTTTTTT. Encoded protein: CASGLVPNIGELFF.

The CDR3 DNA follows: TGCAGTGCTGTACCACCACTAGCGGGAGGGGGAGTGGGTGAGCAGTTCTTC. It codes for CSAVPPLAGGGVGEQFF. V gene TRBV20-1 combines with J gene TRBJ2-1; the match to TRBD2 covers 13 bases. The CDR3 contains 17 residues. Germline-derived CDR1 and CDR2 are DFQATT and SNEGSKA (reference sequence). V lost 5 bases and J lost 9; bases outside the gene matches: 16.

This clonotype was seen at least ten times. CDR3 in amino acids: CASSQAGTTDTQYF. CDR3 in DNA: TGCGCCAGCAGCCAAGCCGGGACCACAGATACGCAGTATTTT. The chain is built from TRBV4-3 and TRBJ2-3; TRBD1 or TRBD2 may be the D gene (5 bases each). Germline V gene data show CDR1 as LGHNA and CDR2 as YSLEER. V dropped 1 base and J dropped 2 bases, with 7 bases sitting between them. The CDR3 has 14 residues.

The chain joins TRBV5-1 to TRBJ2-4; D perhaps matches TRBD2 (5 bases). Germline CDR1 and CDR2: SGHRS and YFSETQ. V was shortened by 0 bases and J by 5 bases, with 6 bases between the two germline ends. This CDR3 is 13 amino acids long. The CDR3 here is CASSLGSENIQYF. CDR3 coding DNA: TGCGCCAGCAGCTTGGGTAGCGAAAACATTCAGTACTTC. Variable domain in full (rest from reference TRBV5-1 and TRBJ2-4): KAGVTQTPRYLIKTRGQQVTLSCSPISGHRSVSWYQQTPGQGLQFLFEYFSETQRNKGNFPGRFSGRQFSNSRSEMNVSTLELGDSALYLCASSLGSENIQYFGAGTRLSVL.

This clonotype has just one count. The V and J genes are TRBV6-1 and TRBJ2-1; 15 nucleotides align to TRBD2. The DNA end favors TRBJ2-7, so the J call may be wrong. Looked up from germline, CDR1 is MNHNS and CDR2 is SASEGT. The CDR3 has 18 residues. The CDR3 here is CASSGTSGRPGSYNEQYF. Written as DNA, the CDR3 is TGTGCCAGCAGCGGGACTAGCGGGAGGCCCGGCTCCTACAATGAGCAGTACTTC.

This clonotype was counted many times. This sequence joins TRBV6-5 and TRBJ2-5; D is undetermined. The V gene lost 4 bases and the J gene lost 5 bases, with 8 bases spanning the gap. Germline CDR1 and CDR2: MNHEY and SVGAGI. The CDR3 consists of 12 residues. CDR3 amino acids: CASSSTSETQYF. The DNA of the CDR3 is TGTGCCAGCAGTTCGACTTCGGAGACCCAGTACTTC.

This chain connects TRBV3-1 to TRBJ2-5; 9 bases map to TRBD2. Looked up from germline, CDR1 is LGHDT and CDR2 is YNNKEL (reference sequence). CDR3 length: 16 residues. The ends lost 3 bases at V and 11 bases at J; junction bases unmatched: 16. DNA of the CDR3: TGTGCCAGCAGCCAGTCCGGCGGGGGGGCGGGCAATGAGCAGTACTTC. Translated, it gives CASSQSGGGAGNEQYF.

The chain employs TRBV6-2 or TRBV6-3 and TRBJ2-2; no clear D gene. Germline V CDR1 and CDR2: MNHEY, SVGEGT. The V end lost 6 bases, the J end lost 1 base, and 6 bases lay between the germline ends. The CDR3 covers 13 residues. CDR3 region: CASRARNTGELFF. The CDR3 DNA is TGTGCCAGCAGGGCTAGGAACACCGGGGAGCTGTTTTTT.